This TCR beta chain comes out of a study of blood T cells in healthy people across ages. Study results and caveats: Greater diversity and more naive CD4+ cells were seen in long-lived donors than in aged donors. Higher naive T cell percentage went strongly together with higher TCR beta diversity.

CDR3 length equals 14 residues. The V segment lost 5 bases and the J segment 6 bases; nucleotides outside the gene matches: 9. Germline V gene lookup returns CDR1 SGHVS and CDR2 FQNEAQ. Alongside a J-beta primer mix, a sample-barcoded 5' primer served in a second PCR lasting 7 to 11 cycles. Every molecule of cDNA carried a tag from a template-switch adaptor with 12 random nucleotides. TCRdb reanalysed the 5' RACE reads using MiXCR and keeps one entry per CDR3 protein. This sample carries approximately 800,000 distinct CDR3 sequences, about 46% of them seen once, and the ten largest clones take roughly 18%. The table lists this clonotype with a few counts. Its antigen is currently unknown. Each sample provided at least 5 micrograms of extracted total RNA.

The sample taken for sequencing was blood. V and J are TRBV7-8 and TRBJ2-7, with TRBD1 matching over 8 bases. The sequence was obtained from a man older than 75 in good health. DNA for the CDR3: TGTGCCAGCAGCCCGGACAGGGTCGGGCTCGAGCAGTACTTC. It specifies CASSPDRVGLEQYF.